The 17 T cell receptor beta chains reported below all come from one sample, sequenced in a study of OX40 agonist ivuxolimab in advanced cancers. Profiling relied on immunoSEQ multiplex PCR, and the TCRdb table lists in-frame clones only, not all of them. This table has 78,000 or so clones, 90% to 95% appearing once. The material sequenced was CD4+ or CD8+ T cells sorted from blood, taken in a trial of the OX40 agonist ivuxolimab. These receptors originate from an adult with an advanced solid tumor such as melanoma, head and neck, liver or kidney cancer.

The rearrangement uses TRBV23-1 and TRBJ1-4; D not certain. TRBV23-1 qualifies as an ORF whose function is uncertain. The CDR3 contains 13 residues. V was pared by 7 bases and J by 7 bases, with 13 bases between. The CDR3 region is CASTRCPGEKLFF. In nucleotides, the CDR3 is TGCGCCAGCACTCGTTGTCCGGGTGAAAAACTGTTTTTT.

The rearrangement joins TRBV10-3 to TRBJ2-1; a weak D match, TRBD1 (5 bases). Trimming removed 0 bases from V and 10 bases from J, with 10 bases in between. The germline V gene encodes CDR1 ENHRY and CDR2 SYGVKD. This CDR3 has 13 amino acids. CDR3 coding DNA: TGTGCCATCAGTGAGTCGCCACCAGGGGAGCAGTTCTTC. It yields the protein CAISESPPGEQFF.

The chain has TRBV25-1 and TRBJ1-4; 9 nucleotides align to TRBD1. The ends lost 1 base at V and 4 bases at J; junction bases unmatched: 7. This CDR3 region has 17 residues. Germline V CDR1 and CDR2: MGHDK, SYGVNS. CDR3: CASSELEGQGFNEKLFF. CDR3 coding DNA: TGTGCCAGCAGTGAATTGGAAGGACAGGGGTTTAATGAAAAACTGTTTTTT.

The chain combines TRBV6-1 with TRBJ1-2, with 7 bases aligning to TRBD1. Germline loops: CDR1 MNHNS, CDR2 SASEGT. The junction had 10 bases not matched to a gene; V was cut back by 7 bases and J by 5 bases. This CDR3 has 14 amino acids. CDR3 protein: CASIVGQISYGYTF. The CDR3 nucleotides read TGTGCCAGCATCGTGGGACAGATTTCATATGGCTACACCTTC.

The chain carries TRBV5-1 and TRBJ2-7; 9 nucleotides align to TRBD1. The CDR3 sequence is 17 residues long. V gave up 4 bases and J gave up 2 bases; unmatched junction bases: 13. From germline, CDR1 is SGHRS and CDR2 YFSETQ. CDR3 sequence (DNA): TGCGCCAGCAGCCTCAACCGTGGGGGGACAGGGACCTACGAGCAGTACTTC. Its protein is CASSLNRGGTGTYEQYF.

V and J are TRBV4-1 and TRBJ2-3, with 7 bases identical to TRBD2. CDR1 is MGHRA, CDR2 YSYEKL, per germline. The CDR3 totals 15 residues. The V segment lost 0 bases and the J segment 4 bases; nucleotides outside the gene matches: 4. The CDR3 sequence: CASSQDPGLADTQYF. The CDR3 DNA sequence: TGCGCCAGCAGCCAAGACCCCGGACTAGCAGATACGCAGTATTTT.

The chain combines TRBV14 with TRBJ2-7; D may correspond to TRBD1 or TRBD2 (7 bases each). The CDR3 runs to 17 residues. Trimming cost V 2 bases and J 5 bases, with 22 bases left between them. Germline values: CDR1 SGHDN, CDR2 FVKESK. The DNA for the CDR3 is TGTGCCAGCAGCCAACTTTCCGGAAGACAGGGAGGGGACGAGCAGTACTTC. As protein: CASSQLSGRQGGDEQYF. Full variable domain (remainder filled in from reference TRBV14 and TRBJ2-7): EAGVTQFPSHSVIEKGQTVTLRCDPISGHDNLYWYRRVMGKEIKFLLHFVKESKQDESGMPNNRFLAERTGGTYSTLKVQPAELEDSGVYFCASSQLSGRQGGDEQYFGPGTRLTVT.

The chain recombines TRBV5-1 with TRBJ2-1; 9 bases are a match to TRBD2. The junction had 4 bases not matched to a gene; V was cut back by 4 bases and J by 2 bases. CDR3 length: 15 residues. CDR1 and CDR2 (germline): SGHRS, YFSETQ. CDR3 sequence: CASSASGNPYNEQFF. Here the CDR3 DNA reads TGCGCCAGCAGCGCTAGCGGGAATCCCTACAATGAGCAGTTCTTC.

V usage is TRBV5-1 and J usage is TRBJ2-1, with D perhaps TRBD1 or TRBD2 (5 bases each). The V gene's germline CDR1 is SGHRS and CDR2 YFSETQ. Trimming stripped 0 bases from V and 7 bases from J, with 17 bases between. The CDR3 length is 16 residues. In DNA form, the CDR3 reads TGCGCCAGCAGCTTGGGGACACCATCGGGGTGGAATGAGCAGTTCTTC. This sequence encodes CASSLGTPSGWNEQFF.

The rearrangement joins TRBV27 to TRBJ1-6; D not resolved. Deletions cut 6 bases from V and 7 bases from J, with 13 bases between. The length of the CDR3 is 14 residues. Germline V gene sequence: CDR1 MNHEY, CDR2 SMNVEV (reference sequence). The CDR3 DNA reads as TGTGCCAGCAGCTCCGACCTTCAAAATTCACCCCTCCACTTT. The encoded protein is CASSSDLQNSPLHF.

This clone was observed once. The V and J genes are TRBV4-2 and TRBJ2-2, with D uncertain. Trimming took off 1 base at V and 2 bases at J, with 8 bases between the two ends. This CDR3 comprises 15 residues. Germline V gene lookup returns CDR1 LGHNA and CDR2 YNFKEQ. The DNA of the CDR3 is TGTGCCAGCAGCCAAGTTCTTCCAAACACCGGGGAGCTGTTTTTT. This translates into CASSQVLPNTGELFF.

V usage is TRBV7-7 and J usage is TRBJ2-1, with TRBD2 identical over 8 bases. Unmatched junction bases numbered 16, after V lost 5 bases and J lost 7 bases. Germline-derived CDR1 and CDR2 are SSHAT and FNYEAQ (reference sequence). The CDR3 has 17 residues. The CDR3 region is CASSPKSFGLANNEQFF. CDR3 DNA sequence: TGTGCCAGCAGCCCCAAATCGTTCGGACTAGCAAATAATGAGCAGTTCTTC.

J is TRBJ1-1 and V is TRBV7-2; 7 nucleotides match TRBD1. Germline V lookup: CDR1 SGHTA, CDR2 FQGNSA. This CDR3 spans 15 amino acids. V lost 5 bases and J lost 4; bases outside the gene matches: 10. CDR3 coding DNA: TGTGCCAGCAGCCCCGCGACAGGGCTTCTCACTGAAGCTTTCTTT. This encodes CASSPATGLLTEAFF.

In DNA, the CDR3 is TGTGCCAGCAGCAAAAAGCGGGACGGCCGAGCAACTAATGAAAAACTGTTTTTT. Encoded protein: CASSKKRDGRATNEKLFF. The V and J genes are TRBV21-1 and TRBJ1-4. TRBV21-1 is a pseudogene segment. This CDR3 is built from 18 residues.

The CDR3 sequence: CASSLGGAAYEQYF. The CDR3 nucleotides read TGTGCCAGCAGCTTGGGGGGGGCCGCCTACGAGCAGTACTTC. V and J are TRBV5-8 and TRBJ2-7; D might be TRBD1 or TRBD2, each matching 6 bases. The V gene lost 0 bases and the J gene lost 2 bases, with 9 bases spanning the gap. The CDR3 runs 14 residues. CDR1 is SGHTS and CDR2 is YDEGEE in the germline V gene.

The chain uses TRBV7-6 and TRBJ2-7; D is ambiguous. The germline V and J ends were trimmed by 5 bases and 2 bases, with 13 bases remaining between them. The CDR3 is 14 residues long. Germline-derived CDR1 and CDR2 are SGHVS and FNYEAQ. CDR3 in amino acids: CASSPALSTYEQYF. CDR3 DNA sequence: TGTGCCAGCAGCCCTGCACTCTCGACCTACGAGCAGTACTTC.

Here the CDR3 reads CATTIEGGRSYEQYF. As DNA, the CDR3 is TGTGCCACCACCATAGAAGGGGGAAGAAGCTACGAGCAGTACTTC. The rearrangement links TRBV7-7 to TRBJ2-7, with D tentatively TRBD1 (6 bases). The CDR3 is 15 amino acids. Trimming cost V 10 bases and J 3 bases, with 22 bases left between them. CDR1 SSHAT and CDR2 FNYEAQ come from the germline V gene (reference sequence). Variable domain in full (rest from reference TRBV7-7 and TRBJ2-7): GAGVSQSPRYKVTKRGQDVTLRCDPISSHATLYWYQQALGQGPEFLTYFNYEAQPDKSGLPSDRFSAERPEGSISTLTIQRTEQRDSAMYRCATTIEGGRSYEQYFGPGTRLTVT.